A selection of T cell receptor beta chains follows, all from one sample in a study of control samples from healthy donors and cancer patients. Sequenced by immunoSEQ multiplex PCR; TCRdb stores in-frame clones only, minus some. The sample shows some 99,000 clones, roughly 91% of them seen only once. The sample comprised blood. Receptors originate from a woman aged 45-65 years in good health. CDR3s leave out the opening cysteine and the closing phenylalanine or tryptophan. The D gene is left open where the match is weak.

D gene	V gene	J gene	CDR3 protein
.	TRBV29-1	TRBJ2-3	SVEKSSQPTDTQY
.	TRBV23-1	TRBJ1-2	ASSQSVRGSANGYT
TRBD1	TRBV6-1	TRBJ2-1	ASSERTGANNEQF
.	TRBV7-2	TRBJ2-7	ASSLHRSYEQY
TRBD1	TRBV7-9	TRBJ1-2	ASSFLLTDRDYGYT
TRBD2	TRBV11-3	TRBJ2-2	ASSSGGRAGELF
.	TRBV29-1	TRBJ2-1	SVGRGGPDEQF
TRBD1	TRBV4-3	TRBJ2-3	ASSQETGGLRTDTQY
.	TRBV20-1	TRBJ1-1	SAGGGVGNF
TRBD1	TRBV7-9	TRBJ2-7	ASSFAGQGLHEQY
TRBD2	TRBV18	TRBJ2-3	ASSPPSLAGSDTQY
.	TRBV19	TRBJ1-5	ASSIGGGLNQPQH
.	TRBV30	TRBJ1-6	AWRQHPGSNSPLH
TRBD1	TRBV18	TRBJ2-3	ASSPLLTGGGTDTQY
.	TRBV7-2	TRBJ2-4	ASSLGGNIQY
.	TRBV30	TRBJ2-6	AWSQGAGANVLT
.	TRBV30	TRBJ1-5	AWSDGRKDQPQH
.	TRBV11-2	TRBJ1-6	ASSLFEGGSYNSPLH
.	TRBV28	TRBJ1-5	ASSPSNQPQH
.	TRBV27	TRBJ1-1	ASSLEGYGTEAF
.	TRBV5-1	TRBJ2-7	ASSLVSYEQY
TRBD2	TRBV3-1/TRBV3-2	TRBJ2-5	ASSRLAGQETQY
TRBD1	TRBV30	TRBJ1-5	AWGRSHTGTGVQPQH
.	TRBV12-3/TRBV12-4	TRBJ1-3	ASTLGGRNTIY
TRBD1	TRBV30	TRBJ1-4	AWDPGQLEKLF
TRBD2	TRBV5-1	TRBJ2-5	ASSFGLAGGIQETQY
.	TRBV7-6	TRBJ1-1	ASSQLGTEAF
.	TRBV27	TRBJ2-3	ASSPKIPLTDTQY
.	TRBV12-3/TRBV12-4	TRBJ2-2	ASSLTEGGELF
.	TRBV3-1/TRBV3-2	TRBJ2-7	ASSLSPGPLDEQY
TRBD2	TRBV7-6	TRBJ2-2	ASSLRPSGKGGELF
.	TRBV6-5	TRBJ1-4	ASSWGPTNEKLF
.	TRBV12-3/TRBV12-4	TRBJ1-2	ASSLRRYGYT
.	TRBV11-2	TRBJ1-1	ASSEGWGMAEAF
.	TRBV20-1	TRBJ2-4	SARDANIQY
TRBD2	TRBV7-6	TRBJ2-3	ASSLDPGGLAGV
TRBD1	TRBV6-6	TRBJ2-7	ASSSRDRVLYEQY
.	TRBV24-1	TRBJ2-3	ATSDPRQARGTQY
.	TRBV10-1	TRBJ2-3	ASSRDISSTDTQY
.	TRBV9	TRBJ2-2	ASSVSGGNTGELF
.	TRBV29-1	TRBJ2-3	SVVKQGGTSTDTQY